These T cell receptor beta chains were read from a single sample in a study of cytomegalovirus exposure and HLA in healthy donors. Clones were sequenced by immunoSEQ multiplex PCR, and TCRdb holds only the in-frame ones, with some missing. The profile covers 80,000 or so clones, with 77% appearing a single time and 2.5% to 3.5% taken by the ten largest. The sequencing input was PBMCs. The receptors stem from a man aged 45-65 years in good health and CMV-seropositive. The CDR3 runs from the conserved cysteine through the conserved F or W. A D gene is named only where the DNA matches it firmly. A row's size may be missing; if present it is once, few, many or a size class.

j_call | clone_size | d_call | v_call | cdr3_aa | cdr3_nt
TRBJ1-1 | medium-sized | TRBD1 | TRBV6-1 | CATYRGMNTEAFF | TGTGCCACCTACAGGGGTATGAACACTGAAGCTTTCTTT
TRBJ2-7 | NA | NA | TRBV27 | CASSLGAIASEQYF | TGTGCCAGCAGTTTAGGGGCCATCGCCAGCGAGCAGTACTTC
TRBJ1-4 | NA | NA | TRBV7-2 | CASSTLAGFGEKLFF | TGTGCCAGCAGTACCCTGGCGGGATTTGGTGAAAAACTGTTTTTT
TRBJ2-3 | few | TRBD2 | TRBV6-5 | CASSSGRGSTDTQYF | TGTGCCAGCTCGTCTGGGCGGGGGAGCACAGATACGCAGTATTTT
TRBJ1-4 | NA | NA | TRBV6-6 | CASTRRTATNEKLFF | TGTGCCAGCACCAGAAGGACAGCAACTAATGAAAAACTGTTTTTT
TRBJ2-1 | NA | TRBD2 | TRBV27 | CASRKSGGSYNEQFF | TGTGCCAGCAGAAAAAGCGGGGGCTCCTACAATGAGCAGTTCTTC
TRBJ2-7 | NA | TRBD2 | TRBV9 | CASSVAGTSGPTSPYEQYF | TGTGCCAGCAGCGTAGCCGGGACTAGCGGGCCTACCTCCCCCTACGAGCAGTACTTC
TRBJ2-5 | NA | NA | TRBV7-3 | CASSAGLQETQYF | TGTGCCAGCAGCGCGGGACTCCAAGAGACCCAGTACTTC
TRBJ1-2 | NA | NA | TRBV6-1 | CVLDRNYGYTF | TGTGTTCTGGACAGAAACTATGGCTACACCTTC
TRBJ2-1 | NA | TRBD2 | TRBV5-1 | CASSDNLAGDSYNEQFF | TGCGCCAGCAGCGACAACCTAGCGGGAGACTCCTACAATGAGCAGTTCTTC
TRBJ2-1 | NA | TRBD2 | TRBV5-4 | CASSTGLAGVRGQFF | TGTGCCAGCAGCACGGGACTAGCGGGAGTGAGAGGGCAGTTCTTC
TRBJ2-7 | NA | NA | TRBV29-1 | CSVANAYEQYF | TGCAGCGTGGCCAACGCCTACGAGCAGTACTTC
TRBJ2-7 | NA | TRBD2 | TRBV14 | CASSQEAYFTSGGYEQYF | TGTGCCAGCAGCCAAGAGGCCTATTTTACCAGCGGGGGGTACGAGCAGTACTTC
TRBJ2-7 | NA | NA | TRBV6-5 | CASTAPQNEQYF | TGTGCCAGCACCGCTCCTCAGAACGAGCAGTACTTC
TRBJ1-2 | NA | NA | TRBV7-9 | CASSRSGVGYGYTF | TGTGCCAGCAGCCGCTCAGGGGTGGGCTATGGCTACACCTTC
TRBJ2-1 | NA | TRBD2 | TRBV10-3 | CAISGGGVLAFF | TGTGCCATCAGTGGGGGAGGGGTACTAGCTTTCTTC
TRBJ2-1 | NA | TRBD2 | TRBV19 | CASSMGTSGSYEQFF | TGTGCCAGTAGTATGGGGACTAGCGGGAGCTATGAGCAGTTCTTC
TRBJ1-1 | NA | TRBD1 | TRBV11-3 | CASSLVGTGNTEAFF | TGTGCCAGCAGCTTAGTAGGGACAGGGAACACTGAAGCTTTCTTT
TRBJ2-4 | NA | NA | TRBV6-6 | CASSGAPPGKNIQYF | TGTGCCAGCAGTGGCGCACCGCCGGGCAAAAACATTCAGTACTTC
TRBJ2-3 | once | NA | TRBV7-2 | CASRTGGGGTDTQYF | TGTGCCAGCAGAACGGGCGGAGGGGGCACAGATACGCAGTATTTT
TRBJ2-7 | NA | TRBD2 | TRBV6-5 | CASSYSAGVNYEQYF | TGTGCCAGCAGTTACTCGGCGGGAGTGAACTACGAGCAGTACTTC
TRBJ2-3 | few | NA | TRBV9 | CASSTPPQDTTDTQYF | TGTGCCAGCAGCACCCCCCCACAGGACACCACAGATACGCAGTATTTT
TRBJ2-3 | NA | NA | TRBV7-3 | CASSPGSYPDTQYF | TGTGCCAGCAGTCCAGGATCCTATCCCGATACGCAGTATTTT
TRBJ1-2 | few | TRBD1 | TRBV7-8 | CASRPDRGPGGYTF | TGTGCCAGCAGGCCGGACAGGGGGCCGGGAGGCTACACCTTC
TRBJ1-3 | NA | TRBD1 | TRBV19 | CASSMGGQRSGNTIYF | TGTGCCAGTAGTATGGGGGGACAGCGCTCTGGAAACACCATATATTTT
TRBJ1-3 | NA | TRBD1 | TRBV18 | CASSPDRGTGNTIYF | TGTGCCAGCTCACCAGACAGGGGCACTGGAAACACCATATATTTT
TRBJ2-7 | once | TRBD2 | TRBV2 | CASRKGPSGEAYEQYF | TGTGCCAGCAGGAAAGGGCCGAGCGGGGAGGCCTACGAGCAGTACTTC
TRBJ2-4 | NA | TRBD2 | TRBV5-1 | CASSLLGLAGLGPKNIQYF | TGCGCCAGCAGCTTGCTGGGGCTAGCGGGACTCGGCCCCAAAAACATTCAGTACTTC
TRBJ2-7 | NA | TRBD1 | TRBV10-3 | CAISVGTGVLEQYF | TGTGCCATCAGTGTAGGGACAGGGGTTCTCGAGCAGTACTTC
TRBJ2-1 | NA | TRBD1 | TRBV6-4 | CASAKGAQGEQFF | TGTGCCAGTGCGAAGGGGGCGCAGGGTGAGCAGTTCTTC
TRBJ1-6 | NA | TRBD1 | TRBV10-3 | CAISGDYQGGPLHF | TGTGCCATCAGTGGGGATTATCAGGGGGGACCCCTCCACTTT
TRBJ1-2 | once | TRBD1 | TRBV9 | CASSVVPSTGANYGYTF | TGTGCCAGCAGCGTAGTCCCCTCGACAGGGGCTAACTATGGCTACACCTTC
TRBJ1-3 | NA | TRBD1 | TRBV9 | CASSESGQGPYTIYF | TGTGCCAGCAGCGAGAGCGGACAGGGTCCATACACCATATATTTT
TRBJ1-4 | once | TRBD1 | TRBV5-4 | CASSLGTGINEKLFF | TGTGCCAGCAGCTTGGGGACAGGGATTAATGAAAAACTGTTTTTT
TRBJ2-3 | NA | NA | TRBV18 | CASSPPLATTDTQYF | TGTGCCAGCTCACCACCCCTAGCGACCACAGATACGCAGTATTTT
TRBJ1-5 | NA | NA | TRBV6-1 | CASTRNSNQPQHF | TGTGCCAGCACTAGGAATAGCAATCAGCCCCAGCATTTT
TRBJ2-5 | NA | NA | TRBV28 | CASSPSDLQETQYF | TGTGCCAGCAGCCCCTCGGACTTACAAGAGACCCAGTACTTC
TRBJ2-1 | once | TRBD2 | TRBV27 | CASSSLGLAGEVEQFF | TGTGCCAGCAGTTCCTTGGGACTAGCGGGAGAGGTTGAGCAGTTCTTC
TRBJ2-3 | NA | TRBD2 | TRBV2 | CASSVSRTSGVTDTQYF | TGTGCCAGCAGTGTTTCCCGGACTAGCGGGGTCACAGATACGCAGTATTTT
TRBJ1-6 | NA | TRBD1 | TRBV30 | CAWSVQGNNSPLHF | TGTGCCTGGAGTGTACAGGGGAATAATTCACCCCTCCACTTT
TRBJ2-2 | once | TRBD2 | TRBV5-1 | CASPTTSGTGELFF | TGCGCCAGCCCCACTACTAGCGGCACCGGGGAGCTGTTTTTT
TRBJ2-1 | NA | TRBD2 | TRBV5-4 | CASSLELAGSSYNEQFF | TGTGCCAGCAGCTTGGAACTAGCGGGGAGCTCCTACAATGAGCAGTTCTTC
TRBJ2-7 | NA | NA | TRBV15 | CATSNGVNREQYF | TGTGCCACCAGCAACGGAGTAAACCGCGAGCAGTACTTC
TRBJ2-5 | NA | TRBD2 | TRBV7-2 | CASSFLTSGEETQYF | TGTGCCAGCAGCTTTCTTACTAGCGGAGAAGAGACCCAGTACTTC
TRBJ2-7 | NA | NA | TRBV10-3 | CAISGTLAPSSYEQYF | TGTGCCATCAGTGGCACTCTAGCGCCCAGCTCCTACGAGCAGTACTTC
TRBJ1-1 | once | NA | TRBV29-1 | CSTPGGATEAFF | TGCAGCACCCCGGGAGGGGCCACTGAAGCTTTCTTT
TRBJ1-5 | NA | NA | TRBV9 | CASSSNSNQPQHF | TGTGCCAGCAGTTCTAATAGCAATCAGCCCCAGCATTTT
TRBJ2-1 | few | TRBD1 | TRBV11-3 | CASSPTDRGLSVDEQFF | TGTGCCAGCAGCCCTACCGACAGGGGGCTCTCGGTCGATGAGCAGTTCTTC
TRBJ2-3 | once | TRBD2 | TRBV30 | CAWRSTSDSTDTQYF | TGTGCCTGGAGGTCGACTAGCGATAGCACAGATACGCAGTATTTT
TRBJ2-1 | once | NA | TRBV10-3 | CAISDGTGRANEQFF | TGTGCCATCAGTGACGGGACCGGGAGAGCCAATGAGCAGTTCTTC
TRBJ2-5 | NA | NA | TRBV27 | CASSPRVPETQYF | TGTGCCAGCAGTCCGAGAGTTCCAGAGACCCAGTACTTC
TRBJ1-5 | NA | TRBD1 | TRBV18 | CASSPQQGADQPQHF | TGTGCCAGCTCACCGCAACAGGGGGCCGATCAGCCCCAGCATTTT
TRBJ2-7 | once | TRBD2 | TRBV19 | CASSRASGTSGSYEQYF | TGTGCCAGTAGTCGTGCAAGTGGGACTAGCGGCTCCTACGAGCAGTACTTC
TRBJ2-5 | NA | NA | TRBV11-3 | CASSSPRTIQETQYF | TGTGCCAGCAGCTCCCCCCGGACTATCCAAGAGACCCAGTACTTC
TRBJ2-7 | NA | NA | TRBV7-2 | CASSLLGAYEQYF | TGTGCCAGCAGCCTTCTAGGGGCCTACGAGCAGTACTTC
TRBJ2-5 | NA | TRBD2 | TRBV5-1 | CASSSEREFETQYF | TGCGCCAGCAGCTCCGAGCGGGAATTTGAGACCCAGTACTTC
TRBJ1-2 | few | NA | TRBV21-1 | CASSKAGSGYTF | TGTGCCAGCAGCAAAGCTGGGAGTGGCTACACCTTC